The source of this T cell receptor (beta chain) is a study of blood T cell repertoires in COVID-19. Across the study: T cells, B-cell-depleted T cells, or PBMCs supplied cDNA or gDNA.

Here immunoSEQ multiplex PCR was the method, and the copy in TCRdb shows in-frame clones only, minus some. The sample has approximately 300,000 clones; roughly 88% are singletons. Recruited during active infection, patients (from Seattle) were subsequently followed longitudinally. V trimming: 3 bases; J trimming: 9 bases; junction bases outside the gene matches: 15. The germline gives CDR1 DFQATT, CDR2 SNEGSKA (reference sequence). The CDR3 is 16 amino acids. The chain is built from TRBV20-1 and TRBJ2-5, with TRBD2 identical over 11 bases. The sample taken for sequencing was peripheral blood. The clonotype originates from a human donor with COVID-19, enrolled during active disease. The donor label of this sample is uncertain. This chain's CDR3 is CSASSPYGVAGGPQYF. The CDR3 DNA follows: TGCAGTGCTAGTTCCCCCTACGGGGTAGCGGGGGGGCCCCAGTACTTC.